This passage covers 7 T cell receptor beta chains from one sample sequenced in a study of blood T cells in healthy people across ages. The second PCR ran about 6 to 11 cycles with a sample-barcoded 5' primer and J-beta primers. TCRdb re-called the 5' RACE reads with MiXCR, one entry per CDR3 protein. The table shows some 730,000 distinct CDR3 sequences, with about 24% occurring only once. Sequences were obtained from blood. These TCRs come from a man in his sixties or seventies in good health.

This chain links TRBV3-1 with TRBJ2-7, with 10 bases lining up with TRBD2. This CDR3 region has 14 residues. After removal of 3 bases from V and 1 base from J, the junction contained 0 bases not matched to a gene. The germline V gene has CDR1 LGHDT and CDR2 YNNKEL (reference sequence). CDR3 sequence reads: CASSHSGGSYEQYF. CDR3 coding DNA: TGTGCCAGCAGCCATAGCGGGGGGTCCTACGAGCAGTACTTC.

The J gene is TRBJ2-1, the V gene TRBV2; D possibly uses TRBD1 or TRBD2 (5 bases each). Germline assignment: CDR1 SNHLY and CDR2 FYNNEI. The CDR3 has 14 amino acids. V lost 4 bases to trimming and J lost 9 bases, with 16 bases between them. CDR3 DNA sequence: TGTGCCAGCAGTGGAGTTTTATCGGGGACTGAGCAGTTCTTC. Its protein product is CASSGVLSGTEQFF.

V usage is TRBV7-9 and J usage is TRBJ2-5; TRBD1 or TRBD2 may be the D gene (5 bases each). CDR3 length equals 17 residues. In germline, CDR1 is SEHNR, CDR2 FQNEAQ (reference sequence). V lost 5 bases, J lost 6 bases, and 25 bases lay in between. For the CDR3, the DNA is TGTGCCAGCAGCCCCTCATACGGGACCAGGAAAGAAAAGACCCAGTACTTC. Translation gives CASSPSYGTRKEKTQYF.

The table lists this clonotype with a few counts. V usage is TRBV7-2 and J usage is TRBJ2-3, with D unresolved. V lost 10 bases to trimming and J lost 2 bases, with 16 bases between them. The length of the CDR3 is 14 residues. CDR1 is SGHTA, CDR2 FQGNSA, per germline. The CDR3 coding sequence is TGTGCCAACAGATCCGGGCCCGACACAGATACGCAGTATTTT. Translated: CANRSGPDTDTQYF.

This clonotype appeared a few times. The CDR3 nucleotides read TGTGCCAGCAGCTTCCAGTCCGGGACAGACTATGGCTACACCTTC. Residues: CASSFQSGTDYGYTF. The chain recombines TRBV7-2 with TRBJ1-2; 7 bases are a match to TRBD1. This CDR3 has 15 amino acids. In germline, CDR1 is SGHTA, CDR2 FQGNSA. The junction had 7 bases not matched to a gene; V was cut back by 3 bases and J by 3 bases.

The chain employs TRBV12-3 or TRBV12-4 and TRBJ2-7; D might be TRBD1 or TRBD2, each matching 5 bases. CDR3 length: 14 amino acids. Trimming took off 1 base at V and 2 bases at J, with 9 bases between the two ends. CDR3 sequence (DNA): TGTGCCAGCAGTTTAGACGGGACGACCTACGAGCAGTACTTC. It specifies CASSLDGTTYEQYF.

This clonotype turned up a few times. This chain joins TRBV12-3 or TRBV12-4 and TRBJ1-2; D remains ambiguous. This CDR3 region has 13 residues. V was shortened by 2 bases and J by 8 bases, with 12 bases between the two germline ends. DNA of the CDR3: TGTGCCAGCAGTTTAAGGGTTCGCGAAGGCTACACCTTC. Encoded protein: CASSLRVREGYTF.